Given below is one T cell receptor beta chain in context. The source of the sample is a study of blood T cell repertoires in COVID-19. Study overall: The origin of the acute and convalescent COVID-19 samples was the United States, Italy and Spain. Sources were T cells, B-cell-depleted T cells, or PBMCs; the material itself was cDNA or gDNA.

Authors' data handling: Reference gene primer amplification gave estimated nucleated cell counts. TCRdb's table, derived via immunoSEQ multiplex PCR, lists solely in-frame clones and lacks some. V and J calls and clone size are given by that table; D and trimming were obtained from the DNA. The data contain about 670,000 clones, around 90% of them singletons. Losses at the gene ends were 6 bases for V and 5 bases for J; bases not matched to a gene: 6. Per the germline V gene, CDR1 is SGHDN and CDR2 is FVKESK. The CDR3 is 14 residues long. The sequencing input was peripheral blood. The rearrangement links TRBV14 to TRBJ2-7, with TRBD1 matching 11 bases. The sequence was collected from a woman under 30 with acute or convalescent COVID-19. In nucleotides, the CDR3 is TGTGCCAGCAGTCCCCGGACAGGGGGCAACGAGCAGTACTTC. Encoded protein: CASSPRTGGNEQYF.